These 21 T cell receptor beta chains were sequenced from one sample in a study of graft-versus-host responses after intestinal transplantation. Which antigens these TCRs recognize remains unknown. The assay was immunoSEQ multiplex PCR, and TCRdb's table has in-frame clones only and misses some. The sample carries approximately 90,000 clones, about 93% recorded once. Sequencing used unstimulated CD8+ T cells sorted from spleen or lymph node cells, obtained before intestinal transplant. Receptor source: a human donor who received an intestinal transplant.

This clone has just one count. The genes are TRBV29-1 and TRBJ1-6; D unresolved. Trimming stripped 8 bases from V and 3 bases from J, with 17 bases between. Germline values: CDR1 SQVTM, CDR2 ANQGSEA. There are 15 residues in the CDR3. CDR3 DNA: TGCAGCCCCGAGGGTCGGGCAGGCTATAATTCACCCCTCCACTTT. It codes for CSPEGRAGYNSPLHF.

The V call is TRBV14, the J call TRBJ1-6; TRBD1 agrees at 9 bases. Germline loops: CDR1 SGHDN, CDR2 FVKESK. This CDR3 has 16 amino acids. Trimming took 5 bases from V and 8 from J; bases not matched to a gene: 10. The CDR3 nucleotides read TGTGCCAGCAGCAACTCCCAACAGGGGGCGTATTCACCCCTCCACTTT. Translating it yields CASSNSQQGAYSPLHF. The full variable domain, in which reference TRBV14 and TRBJ1-6 provide the parts outside the CDR3, is EAGVTQFPSHSVIEKGQTVTLRCDPISGHDNLYWYRRVMGKEIKFLLHFVKESKQDESGMPNNRFLAERTGGTYSTLKVQPAELEDSGVYFCASSNSQQGAYSPLHFGNGTRLTVT.

This clone is a singleton in its sample. This sequence joins TRBV4-1 and TRBJ2-1; no clear D gene. Germline V gene lookup returns CDR1 MGHRA and CDR2 YSYEKL. Trimming shortened V by 4 bases and J by 8 bases, and 15 bases separated the two germline ends. CDR3 size: 14 residues. CDR3 sequence (DNA): TGCGCCAGCAGCCGAGACCCGGTGAGCCATGAGCAGTTCTTC. This translates into CASSRDPVSHEQFF.

The table lists this clone with a count of one. In nucleotides, the CDR3 is TGCGCCAGCAGCCCAACAGGGTCGGACACCGGGGAGCTGTTTTTT. This gives the protein CASSPTGSDTGELFF. This chain connects TRBV4-1 to TRBJ2-2, with D possibly TRBD1 on 6 matching bases. This CDR3 contains 15 residues. Trimming removed 4 bases from V and 3 bases from J, with 12 bases in between. Per germline, CDR1 MGHRA and CDR2 YSYEKL.

The chain joins TRBV7-9 to TRBJ1-1; D remains ambiguous. This CDR3 has 14 residues. Germline CDR1 SEHNR, CDR2 FQNEAQ (reference sequence). V shed 5 bases and J shed 5 bases, with 15 bases lying between them. The CDR3 nucleotides are TGTGCCAGCAGCCCCCGGGTCGGTGGAACTGAAGCTTTCTTT. Translation gives CASSPRVGGTEAFF.

V and J are TRBV29-1 and TRBJ2-7; 7 nucleotides align to TRBD1. V was clipped by 6 bases and J by 4 bases; unmatched bases: 9. There are 13 residues in the CDR3. Looked up from germline, CDR1 is SQVTM and CDR2 is ANQGSEA. For the CDR3, the DNA is TGCAGCGTAGTACGGGACAGTCTTTACGAGCAGTACTTC. Encoded protein: CSVVRDSLYEQYF.

The genes are TRBV11-2 and TRBJ2-1; D gene unclear. V was pared by 0 bases and J by 8 bases, with 11 bases between. The CDR3 is 14 residues long. Germline CDR1 SGHAT, CDR2 FQNNGV. The CDR3 sequence is CASSLEGSGYEQFF. In nucleotides, the CDR3 is TGTGCCAGCAGCTTAGAGGGATCTGGGTATGAGCAGTTCTTC.

The rearrangement links TRBV28 to TRBJ2-1; no clear D gene. Trimming removed 3 bases at V and 10 bases at J, with 7 bases between. This CDR3 contains 11 residues. CDR1 is MDHEN, CDR2 SYDVKM, per germline. The CDR3 spells CASSFSEEQFF. The CDR3 DNA is TGTGCCAGCAGTTTCAGCGAAGAGCAGTTCTTC. Full variable domain (remainder filled in from reference TRBV28 and TRBJ2-1): DVKVTQSSRYLVKRTGEKVFLECVQDMDHENMFWYRQDPGLGLRLIYFSYDVKMKEKGDIPEGYSVSREKKERFSLILESASTNQTSMYLCASSFSEEQFFGPGTRLTVL.

This chain joins TRBV7-6 and TRBJ2-3; the D gene is possibly TRBD1 (5 bases). V lost 5 bases, J lost 6 bases, and 12 bases lay in between. Per germline, CDR1 SGHVS and CDR2 FNYEAQ. The CDR3 is made up of 13 amino acids. CDR3 sequence reads: CASSQTTVDTQYF. Written as DNA, the CDR3 is TGTGCCAGCAGCCAAACGACAGTGGATACGCAGTATTTT.

The V and J genes are TRBV7-2 and TRBJ1-6, with D possibly matching TRBD1 (6 bases). This CDR3 comprises 16 residues. CDR1 and CDR2 from the germline V gene are SGHTA and FQGNSA. V lost 4 bases, J lost 0 bases, and 10 bases lay in between. CDR3 nucleotide sequence: TGTGCCAGCAGCTACACAGGGTTCTCCTATAATTCACCCCTCCACTTT. Its protein product is CASSYTGFSYNSPLHF.

This chain links TRBV6-1 with TRBJ2-5, with D perhaps matching TRBD1 or TRBD2 (6 bases each). This CDR3 comprises 15 residues. Trimming removed 5 bases at V and 2 bases at J, with 15 bases between. Germline CDR1 MNHNS, CDR2 SASEGT. CDR3 residues: CASSIQGGGQETQYF. CDR3 coding DNA: TGTGCCAGCAGTATACAAGGGGGAGGACAAGAGACCCAGTACTTC.

This clone was counted a few times. The chain joins TRBV6-4 to TRBJ1-5; D is perhaps TRBD1 (6 bases). The ends were cut back, 3 bases at V and 5 bases at J, with 11 bases in the middle. Looked up from germline, CDR1 is MRHNA and CDR2 is SNTAGT. CDR3 length equals 14 residues. The CDR3 region has the DNA TGTGCCAGCAGTGAGAAGGGGGGGCATCAGCCCCAGCATTTT. As protein: CASSEKGGHQPQHF.

The CDR3 sequence: CASSKPLSQKETTVEQYF. The DNA of the CDR3 is TGTGCCAGCAGCAAACCTCTTAGCCAGAAGGAAACGACGGTCGAGCAGTACTTC. V and J are TRBV21-1 and TRBJ2-7; the table's D call of TRBD2 was not tested on the DNA. TRBV21-1 corresponds to a pseudogene. This CDR3 comprises 18 residues.

This clone was detected a few times. The chain links TRBV7-6 to TRBJ1-2, with D tentatively TRBD1 (5 bases). V was cut by 7 bases and J by 6 bases, with 21 bases left in between. Germline CDR1 reads SGHVS; CDR2 reads FNYEAQ. The CDR3 covers 15 residues. CDR3 sequence reads: CASTPSYGTANGYTF. CDR3 nucleotide sequence: TGTGCCAGCACCCCATCCTACGGGACGGCAAATGGCTACACCTTC.

This chain joins TRBV4-1 and TRBJ2-5, with TRBD2 matching over 11 bases. The V gene's germline CDR1 is MGHRA and CDR2 YSYEKL. This CDR3 comprises 17 residues. With V trimmed by 2 bases and J by 5 bases, 10 bases remained unmatched. The CDR3, as DNA: TGCGCCAGCAGCCAATTTCTAGCGGGGGGATCTATGGAGACCCAGTACTTC. Translation gives CASSQFLAGGSMETQYF.

This CDR3 is CASSPKGRSQETQYF. The CDR3 bases are TGTGCCAGCAGCCCGAAGGGGCGGAGCCAAGAGACCCAGTACTTC. V and J are TRBV11-2 and TRBJ2-5; tentatively, D is TRBD1 (5 bases). V was cut by 5 bases and J by 1 base, with 14 bases left in between. Germline CDR1 SGHAT, CDR2 FQNNGV. The CDR3 covers 15 residues.

The rearrangement links TRBV7-9 to TRBJ2-7, with D perhaps TRBD2 (6 bases). V lost 5 bases and J lost 3, with 20 bases in between. The CDR3 has 16 amino acids. Germline V gives CDR1 SEHNR, CDR2 FQNEAQ (reference sequence). The CDR3 DNA reads TGTGCCAGCAGCCGTTCTCCGGGACTCCGCTTCTACGAGCAGTACTTC. This gives the protein CASSRSPGLRFYEQYF.

The rearrangement uses TRBV6-1 and TRBJ2-7, with D perhaps TRBD2 (7 bases). Germline CDR1 reads MNHNS; CDR2 reads SASEGT. This CDR3 spans 11 amino acids. The V and J ends lost 9 bases and 4 bases respectively, with 10 bases between them. The CDR3 spells CASRGGYEQYF. CDR3 bases: TGTGCCAGTAGGGGGGGGTACGAGCAGTACTTC.

CDR3 amino acids: CASSFLPQDRSYEQYF. CDR3 in DNA: TGTGCCAGCAGCTTTCTCCCTCAGGACAGATCCTACGAGCAGTACTTC. The chain has TRBV7-6 and TRBJ2-5, with D possibly being TRBD1 (6 bases). The J call is in doubt because the DNA end fits TRBJ2-7 better. CDR3 length: 16 residues. The germline V gene has CDR1 SGHVS and CDR2 FNYEAQ.

The chain recombines TRBV4-1 with TRBJ2-7; weak D call: TRBD1 (5 bases). This CDR3 spans 13 amino acids. Looked up from germline, CDR1 is MGHRA and CDR2 is YSYEKL. The ends were cut back, 0 bases at V and 3 bases at J, with 6 bases in the middle. The CDR3 coding sequence is TGCGCCAGCAGCCAAGAGGGGCTCTACGAGCAGTACTTC. Protein: CASSQEGLYEQYF.

This chain connects TRBV19 to TRBJ1-1; no firm D call. The V end was cut by 5 bases, the J end by 7 bases, with 11 bases between. The CDR3 contains 12 residues. Germline CDR1 and CDR2: LNHDA and SQIVND (reference sequence). CDR3 nucleotide sequence: TGTGCCAGTAGTGGGGATGGGCTTGAAGCTTTCTTT. It codes for CASSGDGLEAFF.